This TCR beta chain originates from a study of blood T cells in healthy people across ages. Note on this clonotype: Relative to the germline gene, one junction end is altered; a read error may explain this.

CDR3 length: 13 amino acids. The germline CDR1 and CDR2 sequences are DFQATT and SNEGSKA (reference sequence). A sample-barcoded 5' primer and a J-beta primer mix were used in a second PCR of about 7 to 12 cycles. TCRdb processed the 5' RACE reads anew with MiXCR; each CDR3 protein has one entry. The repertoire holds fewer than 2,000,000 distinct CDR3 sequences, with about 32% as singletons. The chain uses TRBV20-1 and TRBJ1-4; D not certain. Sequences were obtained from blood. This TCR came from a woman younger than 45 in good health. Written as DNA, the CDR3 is TGCAGTGCTAGAGTAACCCATAATGATAAACTGTTTTTT. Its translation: CSARVTHNDKLFF.